This T cell receptor (beta chain) was identified in a study of blood T cell repertoires in COVID-19. For the study at large: Sites across the United States, Italy and Spain contributed samples from acute and convalescent COVID-19. In each case, the material was cDNA or gDNA derived from T cells, B-cell-depleted T cells, or PBMCs.

The Seattle patients, enrolled during active infection, were followed longitudinally. J was trimmed by 2 bases and V by 0 bases; bases with no gene match: 11. This CDR3 has 19 residues. Per the study methods: From reference gene primer amplification, estimates of nucleated cell counts were derived. This table comes from immunoSEQ multiplex PCR, and its TCRdb copy is limited to in-frame clones, with some not included. That table gives V, J and clone size, and the DNA gave D and trimming. The sample has about 440,000 clones, approximately 88% seen once. The chain recombines TRBV23-1 with TRBJ1-1; 11 bases are a match to TRBD1. TRBV23-1 belongs to the ORF category, with a function that is uncertain. The sequenced material came from peripheral blood. This sequence originates from a woman in her forties or fifties with COVID-19, enrolled during active disease. CDR3 loop: CASSQSRTGGNHANTEAFF. The CDR3 DNA sequence: TGCGCCAGCAGTCAATCCAGGACAGGGGGCAACCACGCCAACACTGAAGCTTTCTTT.